This T cell receptor (beta chain) emerged from a study of cytomegalovirus exposure and HLA in healthy donors. Findings and limits, study-wide: The listing of 150 to 200 TCR beta chains classed them as cytomegalovirus-associated.

In the case of this clone: Its specificity is not known.

The table came from immunoSEQ multiplex PCR; TCRdb's copy has only in-frame clones and leaves some out. The data hold some 130,000 clones, with 70% to 85% observed a single time. The trim removed 2 bases at V and 3 bases at J, leaving 7 bases unmatched. Germline loops: CDR1 GTSNPN, CDR2 SVGIG (reference sequence). The CDR3 runs to 15 residues. The sequenced sample consisted of PBMCs. This sequence originates from a young man in good health and CMV-seropositive. This sequence joins TRBV30 and TRBJ1-5, with 7 bases matching TRBD1. The CDR3 sequence: CAWSREGQLNQPQHF. The CDR3, as DNA: TGTGCCTGGAGTCGGGAGGGACAGCTCAATCAGCCCCAGCATTTT.